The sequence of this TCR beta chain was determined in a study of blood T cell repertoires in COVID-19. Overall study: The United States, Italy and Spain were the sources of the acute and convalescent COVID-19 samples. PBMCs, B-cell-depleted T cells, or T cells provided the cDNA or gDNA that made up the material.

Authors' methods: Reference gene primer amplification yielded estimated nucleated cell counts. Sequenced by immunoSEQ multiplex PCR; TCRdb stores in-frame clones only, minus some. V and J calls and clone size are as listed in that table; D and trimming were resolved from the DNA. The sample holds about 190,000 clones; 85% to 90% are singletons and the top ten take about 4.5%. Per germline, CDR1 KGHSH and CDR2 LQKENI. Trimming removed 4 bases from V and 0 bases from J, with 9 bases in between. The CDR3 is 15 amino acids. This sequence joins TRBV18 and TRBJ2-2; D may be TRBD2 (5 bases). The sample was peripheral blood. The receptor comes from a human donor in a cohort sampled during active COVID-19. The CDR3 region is CASSRGLSNTGELFF. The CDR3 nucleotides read TGTGCCAGCTCACGCGGACTGTCGAACACCGGGGAGCTGTTTTTT.